This T cell receptor beta chain is from a study of cytomegalovirus exposure and HLA in healthy donors. Background on the study: Later analysis reported that the roughly 110 validation repertoires shared the platform of the approximately 670 first-cohort repertoires. The study, taken as a whole, reports: A subsequent analysis found that TCR clusters from the first cohort also tended to co-occur in the 90 to 150 validation repertoires, with around 94% of cluster scores above 0. The dataset shows that most TCR sequences were rare, while some public TCRs occurred in many donors.

Profiling relied on immunoSEQ multiplex PCR, and the TCRdb table lists in-frame clones only, not all of them. The repertoire consists of roughly 260,000 clones, with around nine tenths occurring once and the leading ten covering roughly 2.5%. Note on this clone: The antigen is not known.

Among the approximately 110 subjects of the validation cohort, separate from the roughly 700-subject first cohort, were the donors. Sequenced material: PBMCs. The clonotype comes from a man between 18 and 35 years old in good health and CMV-seronegative.

The CDR3 reads CASREAGDEKLFF. In nucleotides, the CDR3 is TGTGCCAGCAGGGAGGCCGGGGATGAAAAACTGTTTTTT. The chain uses TRBV6-5 and TRBJ1-4; D remains ambiguous. The CDR3 runs 13 residues. Germline V gene lookup returns CDR1 MNHEY and CDR2 SVGAGI. Trimming pared 6 bases from V and 6 bases from J, leaving 11 bases between.